Shown below are 21 T cell receptor beta chains from a single sample sequenced in a study of T cell responses to AZD1222 COVID-19 vaccine. Sequenced by immunoSEQ multiplex PCR; TCRdb stores in-frame clones only, minus some. The repertoire holds around 160,000 clones, with 80% to 90% as singletons. Here the sequenced sample was peripheral blood, taken on day 0 of AZD1222 vaccination. The receptor set was obtained from an adult in good health.

This clone has only a few counts. The chain links TRBV5-8 to TRBJ2-5; D unclear. CDR1 is SGHTS, CDR2 YDEGEE, per germline. Trimming stripped 4 bases from V and 2 bases from J, with 9 bases between. The CDR3 totals 13 residues. The CDR3 protein is CASSGSGQETQYF. CDR3 nucleotides: TGTGCCAGCAGCGGCTCGGGTCAAGAGACCCAGTACTTC.

The chain couples TRBV7-2 to TRBJ1-2; D may be TRBD1 (5 bases). CDR3 length: 15 residues. Trimming shortened V by 5 bases and J by 0 bases, and 13 bases separated the two germline ends. Germline V gives CDR1 SGHTA, CDR2 FQGNSA. CDR3 protein: CASSPGRPANYGYTF. DNA of the CDR3: TGTGCCAGCAGCCCGGGACGGCCTGCTAACTATGGCTACACCTTC.

This rearrangement joins TRBV28 to TRBJ1-1; 7 bases line up with TRBD1. The CDR3 has 14 amino acids. From germline, CDR1 is MDHEN and CDR2 SYDVKM. V was clipped by 9 bases and J by 1 base; unmatched bases: 8. The CDR3 reads CARTTTGENTEAFF. As DNA, the CDR3 is TGTGCCAGAACAACAACAGGGGAGAACACTGAAGCTTTCTTT.

This sequence joins TRBV14 and TRBJ1-1, with D possibly matching TRBD1 (6 bases). The V end was cut by 7 bases, the J end by 0 bases, with 9 bases between. Germline CDR1 reads SGHDN; CDR2 reads FVKESK. CDR3 length equals 13 residues. The CDR3, as DNA: TGTGCCAGCAAGAGGGGGGTGAACACTGAAGCTTTCTTT. As protein: CASKRGVNTEAFF.

The V call is TRBV4-1, the J call TRBJ1-5; D might be TRBD1 (6 bases). CDR1 is MGHRA, CDR2 YSYEKL, per germline. This CDR3 is built from 17 residues. V was pared by 1 base and J by 2 bases, with 15 bases between. For the CDR3, the DNA is TGCGCCAGCAGCCAAGGGGGCTACAGGGCGGGCAATCAGCCCCAGCATTTT. This codes for CASSQGGYRAGNQPQHF.

The rearrangement links TRBV5-4 to TRBJ2-1; D is undetermined. Looked up from germline, CDR1 is SGHNT and CDR2 is YYREEE (reference sequence). CDR3 length: 16 residues. Trimming cost V 4 bases and J 5 bases, with 19 bases left between them. The CDR3 reads CASSPPDSLPNNEQFF. In nucleotides, the CDR3 is TGTGCCAGCAGCCCCCCTGATTCTTTGCCAAACAATGAGCAGTTCTTC.

The V call is TRBV24-1, the J call TRBJ2-1; D is unresolved. The CDR3 totals 13 residues. Trimming removed 5 bases from V and 8 bases from J, with 12 bases in between. Germline V CDR1 and CDR2: KGHDR, SFDVKD. CDR3 sequence: CATSAPPGDEQFF. The CDR3 DNA reads as TGTGCCACCAGTGCTCCTCCGGGTGATGAGCAGTTCTTC.

The rearrangement joins TRBV29-1 to TRBJ1-1; unclear D gene. Germline CDR1 is SQVTM and CDR2 is ANQGSEA. CDR3 length equals 12 residues. Trimming removed 5 bases at V and 1 base at J, with 8 bases between. The CDR3 loop is CSVRPANTEAFF. CDR3 DNA sequence: TGCAGCGTTCGTCCAGCGAACACTGAAGCTTTCTTT.

The rearrangement joins TRBV5-4 to TRBJ2-1; the match to TRBD2 covers 13 bases. The CDR3 is made up of 16 amino acids. V shed 4 bases and J 3 bases; nucleotides not matched to a gene: 4. Germline V gives CDR1 SGHNT, CDR2 YYREEE (reference sequence). CDR3 sequence: CASSPGTSGDYNEQFF. The CDR3 region has the DNA TGTGCCAGCAGCCCCGGGACTAGCGGGGACTACAATGAGCAGTTCTTC.

The chain uses TRBV9 and TRBJ2-7; 8 bases align to TRBD2. Germline CDR1 is SGDLS and CDR2 is YYNGEE. V was clipped by 3 bases and J by 0 bases; unmatched bases: 8. The CDR3 runs 16 residues. The CDR3 region has the DNA TGTGCCAGCAGCGCGGGAGGGCAGGCTCACTCCTACGAGCAGTACTTC. Its protein is CASSAGGQAHSYEQYF. The variable domain in full, with the rest retrieved from reference TRBV9 and TRBJ2-7, is DSGVTQTPKHLITATGQRVTLRCSPRSGDLSVYWYQQSLDQGLQFLIQYYNGEERAKGNILERFSAQQFPDLHSELNLSSLELGDSALYFCASSAGGQAHSYEQYFGPGTRLTVT.

The rearrangement joins TRBV20-1 to TRBJ2-7, with a weak D call TRBD1 (5 bases). V dropped 6 bases and J dropped 6 bases, with 12 bases sitting between them. Looked up from germline, CDR1 is DFQATT and CDR2 is SNEGSKA (reference sequence). This CDR3 is 11 amino acids long. CDR3 sequence reads: CSAQTAGEQYF. CDR3 coding DNA: TGCAGTGCACAGACAGCTGGCGAGCAGTACTTC.

The chain recombines TRBV5-1 with TRBJ2-2; D call uncertain. The germline gives CDR1 SGHRS, CDR2 YFSETQ. This CDR3 is 17 amino acids long. V gave up 0 bases and J gave up 2 bases, with 14 bases separating them. The CDR3 protein is CASSLDGSRPNTGELFF. DNA of the CDR3: TGCGCCAGCAGCTTGGACGGCTCCCGCCCTAACACCGGGGAGCTGTTTTTT.

V and J are TRBV10-3 and TRBJ1-2, with 7 bases matching TRBD1. V shed 10 bases and J 2 bases; nucleotides not matched to a gene: 4. The germline V gene encodes CDR1 ENHRY and CDR2 SYGVKD. This CDR3 comprises 12 residues. CDR3 nucleotide sequence: TGTGCCACGGGGACAGCAAACTATGGCTACACCTTC. It codes for CATGTANYGYTF.

The chain couples TRBV7-2 to TRBJ1-1, with 7 bases that match TRBD1. The V gene's germline CDR1 is SGHTA and CDR2 FQGNSA. This CDR3 spans 15 amino acids. With 2 bases clipped from V and 5 bases from J, the junction kept 8 bases outside the gene matches. The CDR3 DNA reads TGTGCCAGCAGCTTATATGCAGGGGGGGGAACTGAAGCTTTCTTT. Protein sequence: CASSLYAGGGTEAFF.

A few counts support this clone. The chain couples TRBV2 to TRBJ2-2, with 7 bases that match TRBD1. Germline V gene data show CDR1 as SNHLY and CDR2 as FYNNEI. This CDR3 comprises 19 residues. Unmatched junction bases numbered 15, after V lost 5 bases and J lost 0 bases. CDR3 protein: CASSKRRRQGSSNTGELFF. DNA for the CDR3: TGTGCCAGCAGTAAGAGGCGAAGACAGGGCTCCTCGAACACCGGGGAGCTGTTTTTT. Full variable domain (remainder filled in from reference TRBV2 and TRBJ2-2): EPEVTQTPSHQVTQMGQEVILRCVPISNHLYFYWYRQILGQKVEFLVSFYNNEISEKSEIFDDQFSVERPDGSNFTLKIRSTKLEDSAMYFCASSKRRRQGSSNTGELFFGEGSRLTVL.

The V gene is TRBV15, the J gene TRBJ1-2, with D possibly TRBD1 on 5 matching bases. V dropped 8 bases and J dropped 7 bases, with 23 bases sitting between them. Germline V lookup: CDR1 LNHNV, CDR2 YYDKDF (reference sequence). The CDR3 spans 15 residues. The CDR3 region is CATGTYEGRSRGYTF. The CDR3 coding sequence is TGTGCCACCGGGACCTACGAGGGTAGGAGTCGTGGCTACACCTTC.

The chain employs TRBV7-3 and TRBJ2-5; tentative D call: TRBD1 (6 bases). Germline V gene data show CDR1 as SGHTA and CDR2 as FQGTGA. This CDR3 contains 15 residues. V dropped 0 bases and J dropped 5 bases, with 13 bases sitting between them. DNA for the CDR3: TGTGCCAGCAGCTTAACTCCAGGGGTCGGGGAGACCCAGTACTTC. Protein product: CASSLTPGVGETQYF.

The chain is built from TRBV19 and TRBJ2-2; 10 bases are shared with TRBD2. The CDR3 runs 17 residues. After removal of 3 bases from V and 4 bases from J, the junction contained 8 bases not matched to a gene. The germline CDR1 and CDR2 sequences are LNHDA and SQIVND (reference sequence). The CDR3 nucleotides read TGTGCCAGTAGTATGCGGACTAGCGGTCGTATCACCGGGGAGCTGTTTTTT. Encoded protein: CASSMRTSGRITGELFF.

This clone was observed a handful of times. J is TRBJ1-2 and V is TRBV6-1, with TRBD1 as a possible D gene (6 bases). Germline-derived CDR1 and CDR2 are MNHNS and SASEGT. Trimming removed 0 bases from V and 7 bases from J, with 12 bases in between. This CDR3 region has 14 residues. The CDR3 nucleotides read TGTGCCAGCAGTGAAGCGCCGGAGGGGGGTGGCTACACCTTC. This gives the protein CASSEAPEGGGYTF.

The table lists this clone with many counts. V usage is TRBV24-1 and J usage is TRBJ2-7; 7 nucleotides align to TRBD1. V shed 9 bases and J 6 bases; nucleotides not matched to a gene: 7. Germline V gene lookup returns CDR1 KGHDR and CDR2 SFDVKD. This CDR3 is built from 12 residues. CDR3 nucleotides: TGTGCCACCGGACGACAGGGTGGCGAGCAGTACTTC. Translated, it gives CATGRQGGEQYF.

The chain carries TRBV7-9 and TRBJ2-1, with D tentatively TRBD2 (5 bases). Germline CDR1 is SEHNR and CDR2 is FQNEAQ (reference sequence). V was pared by 3 bases and J by 5 bases, with 11 bases between. There are 14 residues in the CDR3. The CDR3 here is CASSLGGSHNEQFF. The CDR3 region has the DNA TGTGCCAGCAGCTTGGGCGGGTCCCACAATGAGCAGTTCTTC.